This T cell receptor (beta chain) was recorded in a study of T cells after yellow fever vaccination. CDR3 length equals 15 residues. Germline V gives CDR1 DFQATT, CDR2 SNEGSKA (reference sequence). Trimming shortened V by 0 bases and J by 4 bases, and 12 bases separated the two germline ends. This clonotype has just a few counts. TCRdb reprocessed the 5' RACE reads with MiXCR, giving one entry per CDR3 protein. The repertoire includes a few hundred thousand distinct CDR3 sequences, more than 6.5% of them detected once, and approximately 1.1% sits in the top ten. This TCR was sampled from a man younger than 45 who received the YFV17D yellow fever vaccine. Sample: CD4+ T cells sorted from PBMCs, taken on the day of the yellow fever booster vaccination. J is TRBJ1-4 and V is TRBV20-1, with D possibly being TRBD1 (5 bases). CDR3 residues: CSARDNGTINEKLFF. CDR3 DNA sequence: TGCAGTGCTAGAGATAACGGGACTATTAATGAAAAACTGTTTTTT.